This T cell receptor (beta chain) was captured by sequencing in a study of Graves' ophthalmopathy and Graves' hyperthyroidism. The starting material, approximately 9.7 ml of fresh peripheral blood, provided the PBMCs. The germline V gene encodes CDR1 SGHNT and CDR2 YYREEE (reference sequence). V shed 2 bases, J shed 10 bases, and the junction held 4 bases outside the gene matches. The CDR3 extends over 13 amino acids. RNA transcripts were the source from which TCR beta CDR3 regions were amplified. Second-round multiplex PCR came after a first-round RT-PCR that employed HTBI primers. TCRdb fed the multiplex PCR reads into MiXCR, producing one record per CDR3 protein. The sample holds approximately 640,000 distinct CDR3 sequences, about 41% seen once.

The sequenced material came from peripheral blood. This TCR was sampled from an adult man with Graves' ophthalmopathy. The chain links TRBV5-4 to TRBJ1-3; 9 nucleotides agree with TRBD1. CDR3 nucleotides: TGTGCCAGCAGCTTCCGACAGGGGGGGACCATATATTTT. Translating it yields CASSFRQGGTIYF.